These 27 T cell receptor beta chains were sequenced from one sample in a study of blood T cells in healthy people across ages (dated by TCRdb to between 2014 and 2017). The library was prepared using 5' RACE. Sequencing took place on an Illumina HiSeq 2500. The second PCR ran for about 6 to 12 cycles and used a J-beta primer mix along with a sample-barcoded 5' primer. TCRdb reprocessed the public reads (quality trimming at Q25 with fastp, clone calling with MiXCR) and kept in-frame beta chains. Identical CDR3 proteins give one entry, which carries the most common genes and DNA. The sample table contains 1.4 million or so distinct CDR3 sequences; only one count was recorded for approximately 43% of them. The ten largest make up approximately 4.1% of the sample. Material for sequencing was blood. The receptors come from a woman aged 18 to 35 in good health.

As DNA, the CDR3 is TGTGCCAGCAGCCAATATCTCCCTCAAGAGACCCAGTACTTC. Its translation is CASSQYLPQETQYF. The V and J genes are TRBV3-1 and TRBJ2-5; D not resolved. Trimming removed 2 bases from V and 2 bases from J, with 9 bases in between. Germline V gene sequence: CDR1 LGHDT, CDR2 YNNKEL (reference sequence). The CDR3 has 14 amino acids.

This clonotype has more than one count but fewer than ten. The chain links TRBV5-1 to TRBJ1-1; D not resolved. The germline V gene has CDR1 SGHRS and CDR2 YFSETQ. V was pared by 4 bases and J by 1 base, with 8 bases between. The CDR3 length is 13 residues. CDR3 region: CASSGSANTEAFF. The CDR3 DNA reads as TGCGCCAGCAGCGGGTCAGCGAACACTGAAGCTTTCTTT. Complete variable domain (other parts from reference TRBV5-1 and TRBJ1-1): KAGVTQTPRYLIKTRGQQVTLSCSPISGHRSVSWYQQTPGQGLQFLFEYFSETQRNKGNFPGRFSGRQFSNSRSEMNVSTLELGDSALYLCASSGSANTEAFFGQGTRLTVV.

The rearrangement links TRBV20-1 to TRBJ1-4; possibly TRBD1 for D (5 bases). The CDR3 sequence is 14 residues long. Trimming removed 1 base at V and 8 bases at J, with 14 bases between. Germline loops: CDR1 DFQATT, CDR2 SNEGSKA (reference sequence). This CDR3 is CSARAGDRWEKLFF. The CDR3, as DNA: TGCAGTGCTAGAGCAGGAGACAGATGGGAAAAACTGTTTTTT.

This clonotype was detected only a few times. The chain has TRBV12-3 or TRBV12-4 and TRBJ2-5; tentatively, D is TRBD1 (6 bases). The ends were cut back, 7 bases at V and 3 bases at J, with 9 bases in the middle. The CDR3 spans 12 residues. The CDR3 reads CASTRTEETQYF. The CDR3 nucleotides are TGTGCCAGCACCAGGACAGAAGAGACCCAGTACTTC.

The chain carries TRBV2 and TRBJ2-1; either TRBD1 or TRBD2 may supply D (5 bases each). Between the trimmed V and J ends, which lost 7 bases and 13 bases, there was a span of 20 bases. CDR1 and CDR2 from the germline V gene are SNHLY and FYNNEI. The CDR3 has 13 residues. The CDR3 nucleotides are TGTGCCAGCACCCAGGGCCTGGGAGAGACCCAGTTCTTC. Its translation is CASTQGLGETQFF.

This clonotype has only a few counts. This sequence joins TRBV7-2 and TRBJ2-6; unclear D gene. Trimming stripped 3 bases from V and 2 bases from J, with 5 bases between. CDR3 length equals 14 residues. Germline CDR1 reads SGHTA; CDR2 reads FQGNSA. In DNA, the CDR3 is TGTGCCAGCAGCTTTCCTACTGGGGCCAACGTCCTGACTTTC. This codes for CASSFPTGANVLTF.

V and J are TRBV6-5 and TRBJ1-1, with a tentative D call TRBD1 (5 bases). V was trimmed by 2 bases and J by 7 bases, leaving 11 bases between them. Per germline, CDR1 MNHEY and CDR2 SVGAGI. This CDR3 is 13 amino acids long. CDR3: CASSYRDGCEAFF. CDR3 sequence (DNA): TGTGCCAGCAGTTACCGGGACGGATGTGAAGCTTTCTTT.

V is TRBV7-9 and J is TRBJ2-1, with D maybe TRBD2 (6 bases). The CDR3 is made up of 16 amino acids. The V and J ends lost 4 bases and 4 bases respectively, with 17 bases between them. Germline CDR1 SEHNR, CDR2 FQNEAQ (reference sequence). The CDR3 DNA reads TGTGCCAGCAGCTCCTCCCTAGCGACTCGTTACAATGAGCAGTTCTTC. Its translation: CASSSSLATRYNEQFF.

The chain carries TRBV5-5 and TRBJ1-4, with D possibly matching TRBD1 (6 bases). There are 14 residues in the CDR3. Germline V CDR1 and CDR2: SGHKS, YYEKEE (reference sequence). V lost 2 bases, J lost 7 bases, and 12 bases lay in between. CDR3 sequence (DNA): TGTGCCAGCAGCTTCGGGGGCGCCGGTGAAAAACTGTTTTTT. It translates to CASSFGGAGEKLFF.

This clonotype was picked up a small number of times. The V call is TRBV20-1, the J call TRBJ1-1; perhaps TRBD1 as D (5 bases). CDR1 DFQATT and CDR2 SNEGSKA come from the germline V gene (reference sequence). There are 16 residues in the CDR3. V shed 2 bases and J shed 6 bases, with 22 bases lying between them. This chain's CDR3 is CSARPPRTYSNPEAFF. CDR3 DNA: TGCAGTGCTAGACCCCCTCGGACATATTCAAACCCTGAAGCTTTCTTT.

This clonotype has just a few counts. V and J are TRBV3-1 and TRBJ2-3; D may be TRBD1 or TRBD2 (5 bases each). Deletions cut 5 bases from V and 6 bases from J, with 18 bases between. CDR1 LGHDT and CDR2 YNNKEL come from the germline V gene (reference sequence). The CDR3 is 15 residues long. The CDR3 bases are TGTGCCAGCAGCATCGAGGGGCTACCCCAGGATACGCAGTATTTT. Translation: CASSIEGLPQDTQYF.

This clonotype was observed a few times. The rearrangement links TRBV29-1 to TRBJ1-1; D gene ambiguous. Germline V gives CDR1 SQVTM, CDR2 ANQGSEA. The CDR3 covers 13 residues. The ends were cut back, 6 bases at V and 0 bases at J, with 11 bases in the middle. The CDR3 coding sequence is TGCAGCGTGACGCCAGCACTGAACACTGAAGCTTTCTTT. Its protein product is CSVTPALNTEAFF. The variable domain in full, with the rest retrieved from reference TRBV29-1 and TRBJ1-1, is SAVISQKPSRDICQRGTSLTIQCQVDSQVTMMFWYRQQPGQSLTLIATANQGSEATYESGFVIDKFPISRPNLTFSTLTVSNMSPEDSSIYLCSVTPALNTEAFFGQGTRLTVV.

This sequence joins TRBV5-1 and TRBJ1-1; D uncertain. CDR3 length: 14 residues. V lost 0 bases and J lost 1, with 7 bases in between. Germline V gene sequence: CDR1 SGHRS, CDR2 YFSETQ. The CDR3 reads CASSLGNPNTEAFF. For the CDR3, the DNA is TGCGCCAGCAGCTTGGGGAATCCGAACACTGAAGCTTTCTTT.

The V gene is TRBV5-1, the J gene TRBJ2-5; the D call may be TRBD1 or TRBD2 (5 bases each). Germline CDR1 SGHRS, CDR2 YFSETQ. V shed 9 bases and J shed 11 bases, with 23 bases lying between them. This CDR3 is 13 amino acids long. CDR3 amino acids: CATRDGTSNEQYF. CDR3 coding DNA: TGCGCCACCAGGGACGGGACCAGCAATGAGCAGTACTTC. The full variable domain, in which reference TRBV5-1 and TRBJ2-5 provide the parts outside the CDR3, is KAGVTQTPRYLIKTRGQQVTLSCSPISGHRSVSWYQQTPGQGLQFLFEYFSETQRNKGNFPGRFSGRQFSNSRSEMNVSTLELGDSALYLCATRDGTSNEQYFGPGTRLLVL.

This clonotype appeared many times. The V call is TRBV4-3, the J call TRBJ2-3, with TRBD1 identical over 7 bases. This CDR3 comprises 15 residues. The V segment lost 7 bases and the J segment 1 base; nucleotides outside the gene matches: 8. Germline V gene sequence: CDR1 LGHNA, CDR2 YSLEER. The CDR3 loop is CASKRGGAGTDTQYF. CDR3 DNA sequence: TGCGCCAGCAAACGAGGGGGCGCTGGCACAGATACGCAGTATTTT.

The chain couples TRBV5-1 to TRBJ2-5, with a possible D match to TRBD1 (5 bases). Germline V CDR1 and CDR2: SGHRS, YFSETQ. With 0 bases removed from V and 0 bases from J, the gap between germline ends came to 9 bases. There are 15 residues in the CDR3. CDR3 protein: CASSLEGNNQETQYF. CDR3 bases: TGCGCCAGCAGCTTGGAGGGGAACAACCAAGAGACCCAGTACTTC.

Of note for this clonotype: A single base separates this from a much larger clone, so it may be a read error. V is TRBV11-1 and J is TRBJ2-3; 7 bases align to TRBD2. This CDR3 is 16 amino acids long. CDR1 and CDR2 (germline): SGHAT, FQDESV (reference sequence). CDR3 residues: CASSLLGGSWADTRYF. The CDR3 coding sequence is TGTGCCAGCAGCTTACTCGGCGGGAGTTGGGCAGATACGCGGTATTTT.

The V gene is TRBV20-1, the J gene TRBJ2-3; no reliable D call. In germline, CDR1 is DFQATT, CDR2 SNEGSKA (reference sequence). This CDR3 is 14 amino acids long. Trimming stripped 0 bases from V and 6 bases from J, with 13 bases between. CDR3 loop: CSARDSSSRDTQYF. The DNA for the CDR3 is TGCAGTGCTAGAGATAGCTCGAGCAGGGATACGCAGTATTTT.

The V gene is TRBV12-3 or TRBV12-4, the J gene TRBJ1-6; the D gene is possibly TRBD1 (6 bases). Between the trimmed V and J ends, which lost 5 bases and 6 bases, there was a span of 17 bases. This CDR3 is built from 16 residues. CDR3 protein: CASSKRTVGFNSPLHF. The CDR3 nucleotides are TGTGCCAGCAGTAAGAGGACAGTGGGTTTTAATTCACCCCTCCACTTT.

V is TRBV12-3 or TRBV12-4 and J is TRBJ2-1; D perhaps matches TRBD1 (6 bases). The V gene lost 2 bases and the J gene lost 0 bases, with 8 bases spanning the gap. The CDR3 is 15 amino acids. The CDR3 DNA sequence: TGTGCCAGCAGTTTACAGGGACACTCCTACAATGAGCAGTTCTTC. Translated, it gives CASSLQGHSYNEQFF.

The chain has TRBV12-3 or TRBV12-4 and TRBJ2-7, with D perhaps TRBD1 or TRBD2 (5 bases each). The CDR3 loop spans 14 amino acids. Trimming cost V 6 bases and J 2 bases, with 14 bases left between them. CDR3 residues: CASRSRDRPYEQYF. The CDR3 DNA sequence: TGTGCCAGCAGAAGTCGGGACCGTCCCTACGAGCAGTACTTC.

This clonotype was recorded only once. At one of its ends the junction is not consistent with the germline gene, which may arise from a read error. The chain combines TRBV24-1 with TRBJ2-5; D gene ambiguous. The CDR3 extends over 13 amino acids. The germline CDR1 and CDR2 sequences are KGHDR and SFDVKD. The CDR3 reads CVTSDSYQETQYF. In nucleotides, the CDR3 is TGTGTCACCAGTGACTCGTACCAAGAGACCCAGTACTTC.

This clonotype was observed a handful of times. J is TRBJ1-2 and V is TRBV6-5; TRBD1 agrees at 7 bases. Germline assignment: CDR1 MNHEY and CDR2 SVGAGI. Germline trimming cut 7 bases from V and 4 bases from J; bases unmatched to any gene: 6. The CDR3 is 13 residues long. CDR3 in DNA: TGTGCCAGCAAGGACAGGTGGGGCTATGGCTACACCTTC. Its translation is CASKDRWGYGYTF.

To note about this clonotype: Since a much larger clone is just one base distant, this may be a read error. The chain combines TRBV12-3 or TRBV12-4 with TRBJ2-4, with D uncertain. The J call is in doubt because the DNA end fits TRBJ2-5 better. This CDR3 spans 13 amino acids. The CDR3 loop reads CAGREMGSETQYF. Written as DNA, the CDR3 is TGTGCCGGCAGAGAGATGGGGTCAGAGACCCAGTACTTC.

This clonotype was detected only a few times. The V and J genes are TRBV9 and TRBJ2-5; tentative D call: TRBD2 (6 bases). Germline loops: CDR1 SGDLS, CDR2 YYNGEE. The germline V and J ends were trimmed by 5 bases and 3 bases, with 11 bases remaining between them. CDR3 length: 13 residues. The CDR3 nucleotides read TGTGCCAGCAGTGGGGGAGGAGAAGAGACCCAGTACTTC. Translated: CASSGGGEETQYF. Full variable domain (outside the CDR3, taken from reference TRBV9 and TRBJ2-5): DSGVTQTPKHLITATGQRVTLRCSPRSGDLSVYWYQQSLDQGLQFLIQYYNGEERAKGNILERFSAQQFPDLHSELNLSSLELGDSALYFCASSGGGEETQYFGPGTRLLVL.

In this sample, this clonotype turned up a few times. This chain connects TRBV27 to TRBJ2-3, with 9 bases lining up with TRBD2. The CDR3 has 17 residues. Germline V CDR1 and CDR2: MNHEY, SMNVEV (reference sequence). V shed 6 bases and J 0 bases; nucleotides not matched to a gene: 10. The CDR3 DNA follows: TGTGCCAGCAGCTTTGTGGGCGGGAGGGTTAGCACAGATACGCAGTATTTT. Protein product: CASSFVGGRVSTDTQYF.

There are many counts of this clonotype. The rearrangement links TRBV15 to TRBJ2-7; D is tentatively TRBD1 or TRBD2 (6 bases each). The CDR3 spans 15 residues. Germline CDR1 LNHNV, CDR2 YYDKDF (reference sequence). V lost 0 bases and J 5 bases, leaving 14 bases between the germline ends. DNA of the CDR3: TGTGCCACCAGCAGAGATCGTGAGGGGGGCAACGAGCAGTACTTC. Its translation is CATSRDREGGNEQYF.